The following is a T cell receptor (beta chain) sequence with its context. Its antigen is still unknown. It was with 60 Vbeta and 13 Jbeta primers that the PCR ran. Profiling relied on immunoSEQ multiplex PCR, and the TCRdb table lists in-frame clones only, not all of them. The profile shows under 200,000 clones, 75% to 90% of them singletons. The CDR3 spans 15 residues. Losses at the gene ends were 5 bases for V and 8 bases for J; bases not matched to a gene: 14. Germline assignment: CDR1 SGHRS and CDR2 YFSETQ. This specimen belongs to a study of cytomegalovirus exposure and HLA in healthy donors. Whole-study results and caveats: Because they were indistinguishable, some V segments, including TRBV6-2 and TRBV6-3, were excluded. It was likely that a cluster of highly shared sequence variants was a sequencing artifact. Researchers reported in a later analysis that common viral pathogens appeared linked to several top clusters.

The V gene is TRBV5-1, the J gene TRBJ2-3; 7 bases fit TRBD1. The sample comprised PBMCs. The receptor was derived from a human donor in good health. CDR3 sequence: CASSLTIGGPGTQYF. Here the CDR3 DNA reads TGCGCCAGCAGTTTAACGATAGGGGGCCCGGGTACGCAGTATTTT.